These 30 T cell receptor beta chains came from one sample sequenced in a study. TCRdb re-analysed the RT-PCR reads in MiXCR, keeping a single row per CDR3 protein. The sample lists 650,000 to 800,000 distinct CDR3 sequences, around 14% occurring once. The sample taken for sequencing was memory CD4+ T cells from blood. The source is a female donor in good health, serving as a healthy control.

This clonotype was seen ten or more times. The gene calls are TRBV12-3 or TRBV12-4 and TRBJ2-1, with D hard to call. V lost 7 bases, J lost 4 bases, and 11 bases lay in between. There are 13 residues in the CDR3. The CDR3 protein is CASTAQNYNEQFF. The CDR3 DNA sequence: TGTGCCAGCACCGCGCAAAATTACAATGAGCAGTTCTTC.

This clonotype was seen more than once but under ten times. The chain couples TRBV20-1 to TRBJ1-1, with 7 bases that match TRBD1. This CDR3 contains 15 residues. From germline, CDR1 is DFQATT and CDR2 SNEGSKA (reference sequence). Losses at the gene ends were 6 bases for V and 0 bases for J; bases not matched to a gene: 10. The chain's CDR3 is CSAERQGSVNTEAFF. As DNA, the CDR3 is TGCAGTGCCGAAAGACAGGGCTCGGTGAACACTGAAGCTTTCTTT.

The V gene is TRBV6-5, the J gene TRBJ2-5, with TRBD1 as a possible D gene (6 bases). Trimming shortened V by 0 bases and J by 5 bases, and 13 bases separated the two germline ends. Germline CDR1 MNHEY, CDR2 SVGAGI. The CDR3 loop spans 15 amino acids. DNA of the CDR3: TGTGCCAGCAGTTACTCATACAGGGTCGGCGAGACCCAGTACTTC. Its protein product is CASSYSYRVGETQYF.

The genes are TRBV20-1 and TRBJ2-3, with no clear D. This CDR3 contains 15 residues. In germline, CDR1 is DFQATT, CDR2 SNEGSKA (reference sequence). V lost 6 bases, J lost 2 bases, and 18 bases lay in between. CDR3: CSASRFRNPTDTQYF. DNA for the CDR3: TGCAGTGCCAGTCGGTTTCGAAACCCCACAGATACGCAGTATTTT.

The genes are TRBV11-2 and TRBJ1-1, with unresolved D. The CDR3 length is 13 residues. CDR1 is SGHAT, CDR2 FQNNGV, per germline. Between the trimmed V and J ends, which lost 5 bases and 4 bases, there was a span of 11 bases. The CDR3 sequence: CASSITGSTEAFF. CDR3 coding DNA: TGTGCCAGCAGCATCACCGGGAGCACTGAAGCTTTCTTT.

The chain couples TRBV11-2 to TRBJ1-6; no clear D gene. Germline V gene sequence: CDR1 SGHAT, CDR2 FQNNGV. The CDR3 is made up of 14 amino acids. Trimming left V 5 bases short and J 10 bases short, with 15 bases between. Here the CDR3 reads CASSPWALASPLHF. DNA for the CDR3: TGTGCCAGCAGCCCCTGGGCCCTGGCCTCACCCCTCCACTTT.

This clonotype occurred many times. The chain recombines TRBV7-2 with TRBJ1-1; TRBD1 aligns across 8 bases. J gave up 4 bases and V 0 bases, and 1 base lay outside the gene matches. Germline values: CDR1 SGHTA, CDR2 FQGNSA. This CDR3 contains 14 residues. As DNA, the CDR3 is TGTGCCAGCAGCTTAGCCAGGGGGCGCACTGAAGCTTTCTTT. This gives the protein CASSLARGRTEAFF.

This clonotype was picked up a small number of times. The chain links TRBV11-1 to TRBJ2-2; the D gene is possibly TRBD1 (6 bases). This CDR3 is 15 amino acids long. V was trimmed by 5 bases and J by 2 bases, leaving 12 bases between them. CDR1 is SGHAT, CDR2 FQDESV, per germline (reference sequence). The CDR3 DNA reads as TGTGCCAGCAGCGTACAGGGAACAAACACCGGGGAGCTGTTTTTT. Its protein is CASSVQGTNTGELFF. Filled out from reference TRBV11-1 and TRBJ2-2, the complete variable domain reads EAEVAQSPRYKITEKSQAVAFWCDPISGHATLYWYRQILGQGPELLVQFQDESVVDDSQLPKDRFSAERLKGVDSTLKIQPAELGDSAMYLCASSVQGTNTGELFFGEGSRLTVL.

V usage is TRBV12-3 or TRBV12-4 and J usage is TRBJ1-1; D is undetermined. This CDR3 has 15 residues. V was clipped by 3 bases and J by 1 base, with 12 bases between them. The CDR3 DNA is TGTGCCAGCAGTTTTCGGAGGGAGGGGAACACTGAAGCTTTCTTT. Amino acid sequence: CASSFRREGNTEAFF.

This clonotype was observed at least ten times. J is TRBJ2-3 and V is TRBV28, with 10 bases aligning to TRBD2. Germline assignment: CDR1 MDHEN and CDR2 SYDVKM. CDR3 length equals 18 residues. The trim removed 2 bases at V and 0 bases at J, leaving 8 bases unmatched. DNA of the CDR3: TGTGCCAGCAGTTTAGGGGCTAGCGGGAGAAGAAGCACAGATACGCAGTATTTT. Translation: CASSLGASGRRSTDTQYF.

This clonotype was observed a handful of times. This rearrangement joins TRBV12-3 or TRBV12-4 to TRBJ1-1, with D maybe TRBD1 (6 bases). The CDR3 length is 15 residues. V was cut by 6 bases and J by 1 base, with 15 bases left in between. CDR3 coding DNA: TGTGCCAGCAGGGCGGGACACGAACCGAACACTGAAGCTTTCTTT. Translating it yields CASRAGHEPNTEAFF.

The V call is TRBV7-7, the J call TRBJ2-1; TRBD2 aligns across 11 bases. Germline V gene data show CDR1 as SSHAT and CDR2 as FNYEAQ (reference sequence). The CDR3 consists of 15 residues. With 5 bases clipped from V and 5 bases from J, the junction kept 5 bases outside the gene matches. The CDR3 region has the DNA TGTGCCAGCAGCCGGGGACTAGCGGAAAACAATGAGCAGTTCTTC. Translating it yields CASSRGLAENNEQFF. The complete variable domain, with remaining parts taken from reference TRBV7-7 and TRBJ2-1, reads GAGVSQSPRYKVTKRGQDVTLRCDPISSHATLYWYQQALGQGPEFLTYFNYEAQPDKSGLPSDRFSAERPEGSISTLTIQRTEQRDSAMYRCASSRGLAENNEQFFGPGTRLTVL.

This rearrangement joins TRBV3-1 to TRBJ2-1; the D gene is possibly TRBD1 (5 bases). V gave up 3 bases and J gave up 3 bases, with 12 bases separating them. Germline CDR1 reads LGHDT; CDR2 reads YNNKEL (reference sequence). This CDR3 has 15 amino acids. The DNA of the CDR3 is TGTGCCAGCAGCCACAGGGTGGCTTTCTACAATGAGCAGTTCTTC. Translating gives CASSHRVAFYNEQFF.

This clonotype was observed at least ten times. The chain uses TRBV24-1 and TRBJ2-2; 7 bases are a match to TRBD1. The J segment lost 2 bases and the V segment lost 7 bases, leaving 6 bases of the junction unmatched. This CDR3 contains 15 residues. In germline, CDR1 is KGHDR, CDR2 SFDVKD. Here the CDR3 reads CATSTGQQNTGELFF. CDR3 DNA sequence: TGTGCCACCAGCACGGGACAGCAAAACACCGGGGAGCTGTTTTTT.

This clonotype occurred many times. V gene TRBV20-1 combines with J gene TRBJ2-3; 9 bases map to TRBD1. This CDR3 is built from 17 residues. Unmatched junction bases numbered 14, after V lost 1 base and J lost 6 bases. CDR1 and CDR2 (germline): DFQATT, SNEGSKA (reference sequence). The CDR3 protein is CSARAQPGQGPGDTQYF. The CDR3 DNA sequence: TGCAGTGCTAGAGCCCAACCGGGACAGGGCCCGGGGGATACGCAGTATTTT.

The chain combines TRBV20-1 with TRBJ1-1, with a tentative D call TRBD1 (5 bases). Germline V gene sequence: CDR1 DFQATT, CDR2 SNEGSKA (reference sequence). The CDR3 covers 13 residues. The V end lost 3 bases, the J end lost 0 bases, and 8 bases lay between the germline ends. The CDR3 DNA follows: TGCAGTGCTAGTTCAGGGATGAACACTGAAGCTTTCTTT. This gives the protein CSASSGMNTEAFF.

This clonotype showed up many times. The J gene is TRBJ2-1, the V gene TRBV2, with D hard to call. V dropped 6 bases and J dropped 5 bases, with 5 bases sitting between them. This CDR3 comprises 11 residues. CDR1 is SNHLY and CDR2 is FYNNEI in the germline V gene. The CDR3 spells CASSYDNEQFF. The CDR3 DNA follows: TGTGCCAGCAGCTACGACAATGAGCAGTTCTTC.

In its sample, this clonotype was seen a few times. The V and J genes are TRBV5-1 and TRBJ2-2; D perhaps matches TRBD1 (6 bases). Germline V lookup: CDR1 SGHRS, CDR2 YFSETQ. V shed 4 bases and J shed 4 bases, with 26 bases lying between them. CDR3 length: 19 amino acids. CDR3 amino acids: CASSNALASGAGGTGELFF. In nucleotides, the CDR3 is TGCGCCAGCAGCAACGCCCTCGCATCAGGGGCTGGTGGCACCGGGGAGCTGTTTTTT.

This clonotype was seen repeatedly, ten times or more. CDR3 bases: TGTGCCAGCAGCCAAGGTGTAGCAGATACGCAGTATTTT. Encoded protein: CASSQGVADTQYF. J is TRBJ2-3 and V is TRBV3-1; D is unresolved. This CDR3 spans 13 amino acids. Trimming stripped 1 base from V and 4 bases from J, with 6 bases between. Germline V gene data show CDR1 as LGHDT and CDR2 as YNNKEL (reference sequence).

This clonotype was observed a handful of times. The rearrangement joins TRBV5-6 to TRBJ1-4; TRBD1 might be the D (5 bases). CDR1 and CDR2 (germline): SGHDT, YYEEEE. The CDR3 is 15 residues long. Between the trimmed V and J ends, which lost 4 bases and 6 bases, there was a span of 16 bases. The CDR3 here is CASSRGGEGDEKLFF. The CDR3 bases are TGTGCCAGCAGCCGGGGGGGGGAAGGTGATGAAAAACTGTTTTTT.

This chain uses TRBV20-1 with TRBJ2-2, with TRBD2 identical over 7 bases. V lost 0 bases and J lost 5; bases outside the gene matches: 12. Looked up from germline, CDR1 is DFQATT and CDR2 is SNEGSKA (reference sequence). This CDR3 comprises 17 residues. This chain's CDR3 is CSARDSTGRAGTGELFF. The CDR3 coding sequence is TGCAGTGCTAGAGATAGTACGGGGAGGGCAGGGACCGGGGAGCTGTTTTTT.

The chain couples TRBV6-2 or TRBV6-3 to TRBJ2-7; D may correspond to TRBD1 or TRBD2 (5 bases each). Germline-derived CDR1 and CDR2 are MNHEY and SVGEGT. V lost 2 bases to trimming and J lost 5 bases, with 10 bases between them. The CDR3 runs 13 residues. CDR3 loop: CASSYEGDHEQYF. The CDR3 nucleotides are TGTGCCAGCAGTTACGAAGGGGACCACGAGCAGTACTTC.

This clonotype came up many times. This chain links TRBV20-1 with TRBJ1-1; tentative D call: TRBD1 (5 bases). With 2 bases removed from V and 7 bases from J, the gap between germline ends came to 14 bases. This CDR3 is 13 amino acids long. Looked up from germline, CDR1 is DFQATT and CDR2 is SNEGSKA (reference sequence). The CDR3 here is CSARRGVYFEAFF. The CDR3 bases are TGCAGTGCTAGAAGGGGAGTCTATTTTGAAGCTTTCTTT.

The gene calls are TRBV20-1 and TRBJ2-5; the D gene is possibly TRBD1 (7 bases). Looked up from germline, CDR1 is DFQATT and CDR2 is SNEGSKA (reference sequence). V lost 0 bases and J 3 bases, leaving 17 bases between the germline ends. This CDR3 contains 16 residues. The CDR3, as DNA: TGCAGTGCTAGAGATCTGGAGGGGGCCCTAAAAGAGACCCAGTACTTC. This gives the protein CSARDLEGALKETQYF.

The table lists this clonotype with many counts. The CDR3 coding sequence is TGTGCCAGCAGCCTTTCCGGGACAGGGGCCCGGGAGACCCAGTACTTC. As protein: CASSLSGTGARETQYF. The chain couples TRBV7-9 to TRBJ2-5; 10 bases align to TRBD1. Germline V gene data show CDR1 as SEHNR and CDR2 as FQNEAQ (reference sequence). Trimming took 5 bases from V and 5 from J; bases not matched to a gene: 11. The CDR3 is 16 residues long.

This rearrangement joins TRBV2 to TRBJ2-7; tentatively, D is TRBD2 (6 bases). V was cut by 4 bases and J by 0 bases, with 13 bases left in between. Germline CDR1 SNHLY, CDR2 FYNNEI. The CDR3 consists of 15 residues. In nucleotides, the CDR3 is TGTGCCAGCAGTGGATCTAGCGCAAGCTCCTACGAGCAGTACTTC. It translates to CASSGSSASSYEQYF.

This clonotype was recorded at least ten times. This sequence joins TRBV15 and TRBJ2-1; 10 bases match TRBD2. Trimming took 6 bases from V and 6 from J; bases not matched to a gene: 14. The CDR3 sequence is 17 residues long. The germline V gene has CDR1 LNHNV and CDR2 YYDKDF (reference sequence). The CDR3 here is CATRRTADSGRRNEQFF. In nucleotides, the CDR3 is TGTGCCACCAGACGGACCGCGGATAGCGGGAGGCGCAATGAGCAGTTCTTC.

V usage is TRBV3-1 and J usage is TRBJ2-7, with D perhaps assigned TRBD1 or TRBD2 (5 bases each). V lost 8 bases and J 7 bases, leaving 15 bases between the germline ends. Germline-derived CDR1 and CDR2 are LGHDT and YNNKEL (reference sequence). This CDR3 comprises 12 residues. The chain's CDR3 is CASSRGTWEQYF. In DNA form, the CDR3 reads TGTGCCAGCTCGAGGGGTACGTGGGAGCAGTACTTC.

This clonotype was seen many times. The V gene is TRBV6-5, the J gene TRBJ2-2, with D maybe TRBD1 (6 bases). Trimming took 6 bases from V and 5 from J, leaving 16 bases between them. Germline values: CDR1 MNHEY, CDR2 SVGAGI. The CDR3 length is 15 residues. The CDR3 region is CASRQHDRLTGELFF. Here the CDR3 DNA reads TGTGCCAGCAGACAACACGACAGGTTGACCGGGGAGCTGTTTTTT.

This clonotype was seen repeatedly, ten times or more. The V gene is TRBV25-1, the J gene TRBJ2-7; D is ambiguous. CDR3 size: 12 residues. The V gene's germline CDR1 is MGHDK and CDR2 SYGVNS. V lost 0 bases and J lost 7, with 7 bases in between. Here the CDR3 DNA reads TGTGCCAGCAGTGAATATGCGGAGGAGCAGTACTTC. Amino acid sequence: CASSEYAEEQYF.